The 28 T cell receptor beta chains listed next were all sequenced from one sample in a study of T cell responses to AZD1222 COVID-19 vaccine. The protocol was immunoSEQ multiplex PCR, while the TCRdb copy is restricted to in-frame clones and leaves out a portion. The sample holds almost 95,000 clones, 85% seen once. This specimen consisted of peripheral blood, obtained 28 days after the second AZD1222 dose. Source of these receptors: an adult who received the AZD1222 COVID-19 vaccine.

The rearrangement joins TRBV7-2 to TRBJ2-4; TRBD1 or TRBD2 may be the D gene (5 bases each). The ends were cut back, 3 bases at V and 15 bases at J, with 15 bases in the middle. The germline gives CDR1 SGHTA, CDR2 FQGNSA. The CDR3 runs to 12 residues. The CDR3 sequence: CASSFRGRQLYF. DNA for the CDR3: TGTGCCAGCAGCTTTCGGGGACGGCAGCTGTACTTC.

The chain recombines TRBV10-3 with TRBJ2-6; 10 nucleotides agree with TRBD1. The CDR3 has 18 amino acids. In germline, CDR1 is ENHRY, CDR2 SYGVKD. The junction had 13 bases not matched to a gene; V was cut back by 10 bases and J by 1 base. CDR3 in amino acids: CATRGQGGGWSGANVLTF. The CDR3 region has the DNA TGTGCCACCCGCGGACAGGGGGGAGGTTGGTCTGGGGCCAACGTCCTGACTTTC.

This rearrangement joins TRBV27 to TRBJ1-2, with TRBD1 matching over 7 bases. Germline V lookup: CDR1 MNHEY, CDR2 SMNVEV (reference sequence). J gave up 14 bases and V 3 bases, and 9 bases lay outside the gene matches. The CDR3 loop spans 12 amino acids. CDR3 in amino acids: CASSFTGDRPTF. CDR3 nucleotide sequence: TGTGCCAGCAGTTTTACCGGGGACAGACCAACCTTC.

This chain uses TRBV2 with TRBJ1-2, with D maybe TRBD1 (5 bases). This CDR3 has 13 amino acids. The V and J ends lost 5 bases and 4 bases respectively, with 11 bases between them. The germline V gene has CDR1 SNHLY and CDR2 FYNNEI. In DNA form, the CDR3 reads TGTGCCAGCAGTACCGGGACGGGCTATGGCTACACCTTC. This gives the protein CASSTGTGYGYTF.

This chain uses TRBV7-2 with TRBJ2-1, with no clear D. The length of the CDR3 is 16 residues. V lost 0 bases and J lost 2, with 11 bases in between. Germline CDR1 and CDR2: SGHTA and FQGNSA. As DNA, the CDR3 is TGTGCCAGCAGCTTAGCAGCCGAAGCGACCTACAATGAGCAGTTCTTC. Translated: CASSLAAEATYNEQFF.

About this clone itself: This CDR3 is also generated by other DNA sequences in the sample. The gene calls are TRBV6-5 and TRBJ2-7; D perhaps matches TRBD2 (6 bases). V was cut by 8 bases and J by 3 bases, with 11 bases left in between. This CDR3 contains 12 residues. Germline CDR1 and CDR2: MNHEY and SVGAGI. The CDR3 region has the DNA TGTGCCAGCGGGACTCGGGACTACGAGCAGTACTTC. Protein: CASGTRDYEQYF.

This rearrangement joins TRBV6-5 to TRBJ1-5; D is unclear. The germline V and J ends were trimmed by 2 bases and 6 bases, with 5 bases remaining between them. The V gene's germline CDR1 is MNHEY and CDR2 SVGAGI. This CDR3 has 12 residues. Here the CDR3 DNA reads TGTGCCAGCAGTTACCCGAGTCAGCCCCAGCATTTT. Translating it yields CASSYPSQPQHF.

The chain employs TRBV6-5 and TRBJ1-1; D is unclear. Germline assignment: CDR1 MNHEY and CDR2 SVGAGI. V lost 8 bases and J 6 bases, leaving 16 bases between the germline ends. CDR3 length equals 13 residues. CDR3 DNA: TGTGCCAGCGGACTTCTTGGCATTGCTGAAGCTTTCTTT. Its translation: CASGLLGIAEAFF.

This chain connects TRBV10-2 to TRBJ1-6, with D uncertain. The CDR3 sequence is 13 residues long. Trimming cost V 5 bases and J 7 bases, with 9 bases left between them. Germline assignment: CDR1 WSHSY and CDR2 SAAADI. CDR3: CASSPDGNSPLHF. The CDR3 DNA reads as TGCGCCAGCAGTCCAGACGGGAATTCACCCCTCCACTTT.

The J gene is TRBJ2-3, the V gene TRBV5-6, with a tentative D call TRBD2 (6 bases). This CDR3 has 15 amino acids. Between the trimmed V and J ends, which lost 4 bases and 2 bases, there was a span of 14 bases. Germline assignment: CDR1 SGHDT and CDR2 YYEEEE. CDR3 coding DNA: TGTGCCAGCAGCCTGGGGGTAGCGGACACAGATACGCAGTATTTT. Its protein product is CASSLGVADTDTQYF. The full variable domain, completed using reference TRBV5-6 and TRBJ2-3, is DAGVTQSPTHLIKTRGQQVTLRCSPKSGHDTVSWYQQALGQGPQFIFQYYEEEERQRGNFPDRFSGHQFPNYSSELNVNALLLGDSALYLCASSLGVADTDTQYFGPGTRLTVL.

In DNA, the CDR3 is TGTGCCAGCAGCCGTACACTGGGACAGGGAAAAGAGACCCAGTACTTC. The encoded protein is CASSRTLGQGKETQYF. The chain carries TRBV4-2 and TRBJ2-5; 9 bases are a match to TRBD1. This CDR3 is built from 16 residues. V trimming: 4 bases; J trimming: 3 bases; junction bases outside the gene matches: 9. The germline gives CDR1 LGHNA, CDR2 YNFKEQ.

The CDR3 reads CAISRAAGVNEQFF. The CDR3, as DNA: TGTGCCATCAGTCGCGCGGCGGGAGTCAATGAGCAGTTCTTC. The chain has TRBV10-3 and TRBJ2-1; 7 nucleotides match TRBD2. Germline CDR1 ENHRY, CDR2 SYGVKD. The CDR3 contains 14 residues. V shed 5 bases, J shed 6 bases, and the junction held 7 bases outside the gene matches.

The chain employs TRBV11-2 and TRBJ2-2; 7 nucleotides align to TRBD2. With V trimmed by 5 bases and J by 1 base, 7 bases remained unmatched. CDR1 is SGHAT, CDR2 FQNNGV, per germline. This CDR3 contains 16 residues. CDR3 protein: CASSLYSGLNTGELFF. CDR3 sequence (DNA): TGTGCCAGCAGCCTCTATAGCGGGCTGAACACCGGGGAGCTGTTTTTT.

The J gene is TRBJ1-2, the V gene TRBV19; D is unclear. The germline V and J ends were trimmed by 3 bases and 2 bases, with 16 bases remaining between them. CDR1 is LNHDA and CDR2 is SQIVND in the germline V gene (reference sequence). The CDR3 covers 16 residues. CDR3: CASSIFRGSQNYGYTF. DNA of the CDR3: TGTGCCAGTAGTATTTTTCGGGGATCCCAAAACTATGGCTACACCTTC.

This clone showed up just a few times. The genes are TRBV20-1 and TRBJ2-1, with D maybe TRBD2 (6 bases). The CDR3 loop spans 13 amino acids. V was cut by 3 bases and J by 4 bases, with 10 bases left in between. Germline CDR1 reads DFQATT; CDR2 reads SNEGSKA (reference sequence). In DNA, the CDR3 is TGCAGTGCTAGTGGGGGGATTTACAATGAGCAGTTCTTC. Protein product: CSASGGIYNEQFF.

The chain couples TRBV7-9 to TRBJ1-1, with D tentatively TRBD1 (5 bases). The CDR3 covers 13 residues. Trimming cost V 1 base and J 11 bases, with 14 bases left between them. Germline V gene data show CDR1 as SEHNR and CDR2 as FQNEAQ (reference sequence). CDR3 sequence reads: CASSLGGGRDAFF. The DNA for the CDR3 is TGTGCCAGCAGCTTAGGTGGTGGGAGGGACGCTTTCTTT.

This sequence joins TRBV12-3 or TRBV12-4 and TRBJ2-7; TRBD2 might be the D (6 bases). V was trimmed by 6 bases and J by 7 bases, leaving 16 bases between them. The CDR3 consists of 13 residues. For the CDR3, the DNA is TGTGCCAGCAGGCCTACCGGGACTCAAGAGCAGTACTTC. This gives the protein CASRPTGTQEQYF.

V usage is TRBV15 and J usage is TRBJ1-1; unclear D gene. The CDR3 runs 12 residues. CDR1 is LNHNV, CDR2 YYDKDF, per germline (reference sequence). Trimming removed 1 base from V and 12 bases from J, with 12 bases in between. For the CDR3, the DNA is TGTGCCACCAGCAGAGGTGGAGAGCCGCCTTTCTTT. Protein product: CATSRGGEPPFF.

This chain links TRBV12-3 or TRBV12-4 with TRBJ2-1; tentatively, D is TRBD1 (6 bases). The CDR3 length is 13 residues. The V gene lost 1 base and the J gene lost 6 bases, with 7 bases spanning the gap. CDR3 sequence: CASSLVGANEQFF. The DNA of the CDR3 is TGTGCCAGCAGTTTAGTGGGGGCCAATGAGCAGTTCTTC.

This chain connects TRBV6-4 to TRBJ1-4; tentatively, D is TRBD1 (5 bases). The CDR3 spans 16 residues. Germline lookup yields CDR1 MRHNA and CDR2 SNTAGT. V lost 7 bases and J 6 bases, leaving 21 bases between the germline ends. The CDR3 nucleotides are TGTGCCAGCACCATCAGAGGGACCCCACTCGATGAAAAACTGTTTTTT. Protein sequence: CASTIRGTPLDEKLFF.

The rearrangement joins TRBV28 to TRBJ2-7; no definite D call. In germline, CDR1 is MDHEN, CDR2 SYDVKM. The germline V and J ends were trimmed by 4 bases and 4 bases, with 5 bases remaining between them. The CDR3 extends over 11 amino acids. The CDR3 region has the DNA TGTGCCAGCAGTTGGATTTACGAGCAGTACTTC. The encoded protein is CASSWIYEQYF.

The chain is built from TRBV13 and TRBJ2-3, with D tentatively TRBD1 (6 bases). CDR3 length: 12 amino acids. The germline gives CDR1 PRHDT, CDR2 FYEKMQ (reference sequence). The V end was cut by 3 bases, the J end by 12 bases, with 13 bases between. CDR3 in amino acids: CASSLRGQLQYF. CDR3 sequence (DNA): TGTGCCAGCAGCTTGAGAGGACAGTTACAGTATTTT.

The J gene is TRBJ2-7, the V gene TRBV30; D call uncertain. This CDR3 has 11 amino acids. In germline, CDR1 is GTSNPN, CDR2 SVGIG (reference sequence). The germline V and J ends were trimmed by 0 bases and 6 bases, with 6 bases remaining between them. CDR3 DNA sequence: TGTGCCTGGAGTGTACTCCTCGAGCAGTACTTC. It yields the protein CAWSVLLEQYF.

The chain recombines TRBV13 with TRBJ1-2, with 8 bases fitting TRBD1. The CDR3 covers 14 residues. CDR1 and CDR2 from the germline V gene are PRHDT and FYEKMQ (reference sequence). With 4 bases clipped from V and 8 bases from J, the junction kept 9 bases outside the gene matches. The CDR3, as DNA: TGTGCCAGCAGCTCCACGGACAGGGAAAAGGGCTACACCTTC. Translated, it gives CASSSTDREKGYTF. Filled out from reference TRBV13 and TRBJ1-2, the complete variable domain reads AAGVIQSPRHLIKEKRETATLKCYPIPRHDTVYWYQQGPGQDPQFLISFYEKMQSDKGSIPDRFSAQQFSDYHSELNMSSLELGDSALYFCASSSTDREKGYTFGSGTRLTVV.

The chain uses TRBV6-5 and TRBJ1-2; TRBD1 might be the D (5 bases). There are 14 residues in the CDR3. Trimming removed 5 bases from V and 2 bases from J, with 12 bases in between. Germline V gives CDR1 MNHEY, CDR2 SVGAGI. The DNA for the CDR3 is TGTGCCAGCAGTCAACGGGGGAGCAACTATGGCTACACCTTC. This sequence encodes CASSQRGSNYGYTF.

The rearrangement joins TRBV2 to TRBJ1-4; no clear D gene. Trimming removed 0 bases from V and 8 bases from J, with 13 bases in between. Germline lookup yields CDR1 SNHLY and CDR2 FYNNEI. The length of the CDR3 is 15 residues. CDR3 nucleotide sequence: TGTGCCAGCAGTGAAGCCCGTGCCGATTGGGAAAAACTGTTTTTT. Its protein is CASSEARADWEKLFF.

Details on this clone: Different DNA sequences within this sample yield the same CDR3. J is TRBJ1-6 and V is TRBV18; 7 bases map to TRBD1. The CDR3 is 15 residues long. Germline V gene lookup returns CDR1 KGHSH and CDR2 LQKENI. The ends lost 2 bases at V and 7 bases at J; junction bases unmatched: 5. CDR3 in DNA: TGTGCCAGCTCACCATCGACAGGGCTCAATTCACCCCTCCACTTT. Translation gives CASSPSTGLNSPLHF.

This chain links TRBV5-1 with TRBJ1-2, with D unclear. Germline V gene data show CDR1 as SGHRS and CDR2 as YFSETQ. The CDR3 covers 13 residues. The ends were cut back, 0 bases at V and 4 bases at J, with 7 bases in the middle. As DNA, the CDR3 is TGCGCCAGCAGCTTGGCGGAGGGCTATGGCTACACCTTC. Its translation: CASSLAEGYGYTF.